The present TCR beta chain was sequenced within a study of T cell changes during pregnancy in multiple sclerosis. Sequencing used immunoSEQ multiplex PCR; TCRdb keeps in-frame clones, though not all of them. Of around 69,000 clones listed, 90% were seen once; the top ten hold about 2%. Trimming removed 6 bases at V and 3 bases at J, with 10 bases between. The CDR3 is made up of 13 amino acids. Germline V gene data show CDR1 as SGHRS and CDR2 as YFSETQ. This chain uses TRBV5-1 with TRBJ2-1; possible D gene TRBD1, 6 bases. This TCR came from a female donor in good health, enrolled as a control in a pregnancy study. The sequenced sample was peripheral blood, obtained in the second trimester of pregnancy. CDR3 amino acids: CASTRGDYNEQFF. The CDR3 nucleotides read TGCGCCAGCACCAGGGGAGACTACAATGAGCAGTTCTTC.